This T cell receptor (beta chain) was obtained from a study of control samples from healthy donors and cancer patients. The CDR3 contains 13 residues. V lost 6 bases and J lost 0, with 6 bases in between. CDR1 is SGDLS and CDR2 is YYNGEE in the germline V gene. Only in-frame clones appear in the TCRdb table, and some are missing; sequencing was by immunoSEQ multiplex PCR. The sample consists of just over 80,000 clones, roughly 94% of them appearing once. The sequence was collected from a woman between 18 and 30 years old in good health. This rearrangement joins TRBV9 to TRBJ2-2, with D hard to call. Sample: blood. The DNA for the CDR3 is TGTGCCAGCACCTTAACGAACACCGGGGAGCTGTTTTTT. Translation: CASTLTNTGELFF.